This is a list of T cell receptor beta chains from one sample in a study of shared clonotypes between healthy human individuals. Generated by immunoSEQ multiplex PCR, the TCRdb table keeps only in-frame clones and is missing some. The sample includes around 1.5 million clones, under 99% of them seen just once. Material: naive CD4+ T cells sorted from blood. The receptors originated from a man between 25 and 39 years old in good health. Each CDR3 is given with its conserved first and last residue. The order of the fields is V gene, D gene, clone size, J gene, CDR3 DNA, CDR3 protein. D genes are given only for firm matches. Size is omitted from some rows. Given values are once, few, many or a class for expanded clones.

TRBV4-1	NA	NA	TRBJ1-5	TGCGCCAGCAGCCAAGATCGAGGGTTTTATCAGCCCCAGCATTTT	CASSQDRGFYQPQHF
TRBV18	NA	NA	TRBJ1-1	TGTGCCAGCTCACCAGCAGGAGGCCTCACTGAAGCTTTCTTT	CASSPAGGLTEAFF
TRBV5-6	NA	NA	TRBJ1-5	TGTGCCAGCAGCTTGGGGCCTTTTCAGCCCCAGCATTTT	CASSLGPFQPQHF
TRBV5-1	NA	NA	TRBJ2-7	TGCGCCAGCAGCGCAGGGCCGCACCCAGACTCCTACGAGCAGTACTTC	CASSAGPHPDSYEQYF
TRBV11-2	TRBD2	once	TRBJ2-7	TGTGCCAGCAGCTCACTAGCGGGAGGACGAGCCGAGCAGTACTTC	CASSSLAGGRAEQYF
TRBV15	TRBD2	NA	TRBJ2-3	TGTGCCACCAACAAAGCGGGAGGGGTGGCAGATACGCAGTATTTT	CATNKAGGVADTQYF
TRBV10-3	NA	NA	TRBJ1-1	TGTGCCATCACGGCAAATAAGAACACTGAAGCTTTCTTT	CAITANKNTEAFF
TRBV9	NA	NA	TRBJ2-3	TGTGCCAGCAGCTCCCCCTTTGGCCAGGTAACAGATACGCAGTATTTT	CASSSPFGQVTDTQYF
TRBV6-5	TRBD1	NA	TRBJ2-1	TGTGCCAGCAGGGGACAGGGCATCTACAATGAGCAGTTCTTC	CASRGQGIYNEQFF
TRBV15	NA	NA	TRBJ2-1	TGTGCCACCAGCAGCTCTCAGGGTTATGAGCAGTTCTTC	CATSSSQGYEQFF
TRBV11-3	TRBD1	NA	TRBJ2-2	TGTGCCAGCAGCTTTGGGATCCGGGACAGTTACTTCACCGGGGAGCTGTTTTTT	CASSFGIRDSYFTGELFF
TRBV9	TRBD1	NA	TRBJ2-1	TGTGCCAGCAGCGTCACAGGGGGCTCCTACAATGAGCAGTTCTTC	CASSVTGGSYNEQFF
TRBV7-2	NA	NA	TRBJ1-4	TGTGCCAGCAGCTTACAAGGGGGAAGAGGTGAAAAACTGTTTTTT	CASSLQGGRGEKLFF
TRBV28	NA	NA	TRBJ1-1	TGTGCCAGCAGTTTCCCGTACACTGAAGCTTTCTTT	CASSFPYTEAFF
TRBV2	NA	NA	TRBJ1-5	TGTGCCAGCAGTTGGGCCTCGAGGGAACAGCCCCAGCATTTT	CASSWASREQPQHF
TRBV5-1	TRBD1	NA	TRBJ1-5	TGCGCCAGCAGCTTGGGGACAGGGAGTCAGCCCCAGCATTTT	CASSLGTGSQPQHF
TRBV7-9	NA	NA	TRBJ1-1	TGTGCCAGCAGCTTTAGAGAAGGGAACACTGAAGCTTTCTTT	CASSFREGNTEAFF
TRBV7-8	NA	NA	TRBJ2-7	TGTGCCAGCAGCTTAGCAGGGACCTCCTACGAGCAGTACTTC	CASSLAGTSYEQYF
TRBV21-1	NA	NA	TRBJ2-1	TGTGCCAGCCGGAATGAGCAGTTCTTC	CASRNEQFF
TRBV28	TRBD1	NA	TRBJ1-5	TGTGCCAGTAACAGGGGTGATCAGCCCCAGCATTTT	CASNRGDQPQHF